This passage covers 30 T cell receptor beta chains from one sample sequenced in a study of cytomegalovirus exposure and HLA in healthy donors (dated by TCRdb to about 2017). Libraries were made using the immunoSEQ multiplex PCR assay. For the multiplex PCR, a mixture combining 60 forward primers for TCR Vbeta segments and 13 reverse primers for TCR Jbeta segments was used. TCRdb retrieved this table from immuneACCESS and kept in-frame rearrangements only. Not all clones are present; in checked studies, unresolved V genes account for under half, and no reason is known for the remainder. This sample's clone table shows approximately 70,000 clones. The ten largest clones capture roughly 3.8% of the sample. Sequences were obtained from PBMCs. The receptors were sampled from a female donor in good health and CMV-seropositive.

The V gene is TRBV10-3, the J gene TRBJ2-7; 12 nucleotides agree with TRBD2. Trimming took 4 bases from V and 4 from J; bases not matched to a gene: 5. CDR1 and CDR2 from the germline V gene are ENHRY and SYGVKD. The CDR3 sequence is 15 residues long. The CDR3: CAISAGLAGHYEQYF. For the CDR3, the DNA is TGTGCCATCAGTGCGGGACTAGCGGGCCATTACGAGCAGTACTTC.

The chain carries TRBV6-6 and TRBJ1-2; a possible D gene is TRBD1 (6 bases). Between the trimmed V and J ends, which lost 6 bases and 6 bases, there was a span of 20 bases. Germline lookup yields CDR1 MNHNY and CDR2 SVGAGI (reference sequence). The CDR3 is made up of 15 amino acids. CDR3 amino acids: CASSRIEGGYDGYTF. The DNA of the CDR3 is TGTGCCAGCAGCCGCATCGAGGGGGGGTACGATGGCTACACCTTC.

The chain links TRBV18 to TRBJ2-7, with 7 positions matching TRBD2. The junction had 12 bases not matched to a gene; V was cut back by 4 bases and J by 0 bases. From germline, CDR1 is KGHSH and CDR2 LQKENI. The CDR3 is made up of 17 amino acids. The CDR3 nucleotides read TGTGCCAGCTCACAAAACGTGGGCGGGGGTAGCTCCTACGAGCAGTACTTC. Translating gives CASSQNVGGGSSYEQYF. The full variable domain, in which reference TRBV18 and TRBJ2-7 provide the parts outside the CDR3, is NAGVMQNPRHLVRRRGQEARLRCSPMKGHSHVYWYRQLPEEGLKFMVYLQKENIIDESGMPKERFSAEFPKEGPSILRIQQVVRGDSAAYFCASSQNVGGGSSYEQYFGPGTRLTVT.

J is TRBJ1-2 and V is TRBV29-1, with D perhaps TRBD1 (5 bases). The CDR3 contains 13 residues. The germline gives CDR1 SQVTM, CDR2 ANQGSEA. Between the trimmed V and J ends, which lost 1 base and 4 bases, there was a span of 10 bases. CDR3 amino acids: CSVEGSQGYGYTF. The CDR3 nucleotides read TGCAGCGTTGAAGGTTCCCAGGGCTATGGCTACACCTTC.

The chain combines TRBV2 with TRBJ1-4, with D perhaps TRBD1 (6 bases). Trimming shortened V by 5 bases and J by 5 bases, and 12 bases separated the two germline ends. The CDR3 runs to 14 residues. Germline values: CDR1 SNHLY, CDR2 FYNNEI. The CDR3 sequence is CASSRGAGNEKLFF. The CDR3, as DNA: TGTGCCAGCAGTCGGGGGGCGGGAAATGAAAAACTGTTTTTT. Together with reference TRBV2 and TRBJ1-4, the CDR3 gives the full variable domain: EPEVTQTPSHQVTQMGQEVILRCVPISNHLYFYWYRQILGQKVEFLVSFYNNEISEKSEIFDDQFSVERPDGSNFTLKIRSTKLEDSAMYFCASSRGAGNEKLFFGSGTQLSVL.

V usage is TRBV14 and J usage is TRBJ1-1; D is perhaps TRBD1 (6 bases). This CDR3 region has 15 residues. Germline CDR1 is SGHDN and CDR2 is FVKESK. The V end lost 4 bases, the J end lost 1 base, and 13 bases lay between the germline ends. The CDR3 DNA sequence: TGTGCCAGCAGCCCCCAGGGGTTGCGGAACACTGAAGCTTTCTTT. Amino acid sequence: CASSPQGLRNTEAFF. Full variable domain (rest looked up from reference TRBV14 and TRBJ1-1): EAGVTQFPSHSVIEKGQTVTLRCDPISGHDNLYWYRRVMGKEIKFLLHFVKESKQDESGMPNNRFLAERTGGTYSTLKVQPAELEDSGVYFCASSPQGLRNTEAFFGQGTRLTVV.

The chain has TRBV18 and TRBJ1-4; D unclear. V gave up 3 bases and J gave up 4 bases, with 12 bases separating them. CDR1 and CDR2 from the germline V gene are KGHSH and LQKENI. CDR3 size: 15 residues. CDR3 loop: CASSPSPGNNEKLFF. As DNA, the CDR3 is TGTGCCAGCTCACCGAGTCCGGGGAATAATGAAAAACTGTTTTTT.

The rearrangement joins TRBV4-2 to TRBJ2-4, with 11 bases matching TRBD2. CDR1 and CDR2 from the germline V gene are LGHNA and YNFKEQ. The CDR3 is 21 residues long. J gave up 0 bases and V 3 bases, and 16 bases lay outside the gene matches. CDR3 protein: CASSQETGTSGLFVAKNIQYF. In DNA, the CDR3 is TGTGCCAGCAGCCAGGAAACCGGGACTAGCGGACTCTTCGTAGCCAAAAACATTCAGTACTTC.

The chain employs TRBV5-1 and TRBJ2-7; 10 bases line up with TRBD2. The V gene end was trimmed by 4 bases and the J gene end by 2 bases; junction bases not matched to a gene: 3. The CDR3 covers 14 residues. Germline assignment: CDR1 SGHRS and CDR2 YFSETQ. CDR3 DNA: TGCGCCAGCAGCCCCGGGACTAGCGCCTACGAGCAGTACTTC. Its translation: CASSPGTSAYEQYF.

The CDR3 DNA is TGCGCCAGCAGCGGGGGACACCCCTTCTACGAGCAGTACTTC. The encoded protein is CASSGGHPFYEQYF. The chain carries TRBV5-1 and TRBJ2-7; possible D gene TRBD1, 6 bases. From germline, CDR1 is SGHRS and CDR2 YFSETQ. The CDR3 is 14 residues long. V gave up 4 bases and J gave up 3 bases, with 14 bases separating them.

The V gene is TRBV10-1, the J gene TRBJ2-2, with D unclear. The CDR3 consists of 16 residues. Trimming cost V 6 bases and J 0 bases, with 14 bases left between them. The germline V gene encodes CDR1 WNHNN and CDR2 SYGVQD (reference sequence). CDR3 DNA: TGCGCCAGCAGGTCTAGGTGGAGATCGAACACCGGGGAGCTGTTTTTT. Translated, it gives CASRSRWRSNTGELFF.

CDR3 in DNA: TGTGCCAGCAGCTTAGTTCCGTTTGAGCAGTACTTC. Amino acids: CASSLVPFEQYF. This sequence joins TRBV7-2 and TRBJ2-7; D remains ambiguous. CDR1 is SGHTA and CDR2 is FQGNSA in the germline V gene. The CDR3 extends over 12 amino acids. V gave up 1 base and J gave up 7 bases, with 8 bases separating them.

The rearrangement uses TRBV9 and TRBJ2-7, with D possibly matching TRBD2 (6 bases). Trimming took off 0 bases at V and 0 bases at J, with 10 bases between the two ends. CDR1 and CDR2 from the germline V gene are SGDLS and YYNGEE. CDR3 length: 15 amino acids. Here the CDR3 DNA reads TGTGCCAGCAGCGTAGGTGGGAGGATCTCCTACGAGCAGTACTTC. Its protein product is CASSVGGRISYEQYF.

The rearrangement joins TRBV29-1 to TRBJ2-7, with 15 positions matching TRBD2. The CDR3 runs to 15 residues. CDR1 and CDR2 from the germline V gene are SQVTM and ANQGSEA. V dropped 7 bases and J dropped 2; count of bases not matched to a gene: 6. Here the CDR3 reads CSARTSGRAAYEQYF. DNA of the CDR3: TGCAGCGCCCGGACTAGCGGGAGGGCAGCCTACGAGCAGTACTTC.

The chain combines TRBV5-1 with TRBJ1-1; 8 nucleotides align to TRBD1. The CDR3 totals 15 residues. V trimming: 4 bases; J trimming: 0 bases; junction bases outside the gene matches: 5. The germline V gene encodes CDR1 SGHRS and CDR2 YFSETQ. In DNA form, the CDR3 reads TGCGCCAGCAGCGTCAGGGGGCCCATGAACACTGAAGCTTTCTTT. Residues: CASSVRGPMNTEAFF.

The genes are TRBV25-1 and TRBJ2-7, with D possibly matching TRBD1 (5 bases). CDR3 length: 13 residues. V lost 2 bases and J 7 bases, leaving 12 bases between the germline ends. CDR1 MGHDK and CDR2 SYGVNS come from the germline V gene. In DNA form, the CDR3 reads TGTGCCAGCAGTGAAGTAGGGGTCGGGGAGCAGTACTTC. This codes for CASSEVGVGEQYF.

Here the CDR3 reads CASSLGGTGGKTQYF. CDR3 bases: TGTGCCAGCAGTTTAGGTGGGACAGGGGGGAAGACCCAGTACTTC. The gene calls are TRBV28 and TRBJ2-5; TRBD1 agrees at 11 bases. Germline lookup yields CDR1 MDHEN and CDR2 SYDVKM. V dropped 2 bases and J dropped 6; count of bases not matched to a gene: 5. The CDR3 is 15 amino acids.

The chain has TRBV7-2 and TRBJ1-6; D possibly corresponds to TRBD1 (5 bases). V gave up 10 bases and J gave up 8 bases, with 18 bases separating them. The CDR3 has 14 amino acids. Germline V CDR1 and CDR2: SGHTA, FQGNSA. CDR3 DNA: TGTGCCATCGACGGCGGGGGGGGACATTCACCCCTCCACTTT. This codes for CAIDGGGGHSPLHF.

As for this clone: Germline is not matched at one junction end, which may reflect a read error. The J gene is TRBJ1-3, the V gene TRBV2; a weak D match, TRBD1 (6 bases). The CDR3 has 15 amino acids. Per the germline V gene, CDR1 is SNHLY and CDR2 is FYNNEI. In DNA, the CDR3 is TGTGCCAGCAGTTTACAGGGTTTAGGTGGAAACAACATATATTTT. This gives the protein CASSLQGLGGNNIYF. The full variable domain, with the rest looked up from reference TRBV2 and TRBJ1-3, is EPEVTQTPSHQVTQMGQEVILRCVPISNHLYFYWYRQILGQKVEFLVSFYNNEISEKSEIFDDQFSVERPDGSNFTLKIRSTKLEDSAMYFCASSLQGLGGNNIYFGEGSWLTVV.

This chain links TRBV5-6 with TRBJ2-3; D is unresolved. Germline-derived CDR1 and CDR2 are SGHDT and YYEEEE. The CDR3 is 13 residues long. V lost 2 bases and J 4 bases, leaving 8 bases between the germline ends. DNA for the CDR3: TGTGCCAGCAGCTTAAGCGTGGCAGATACGCAGTATTTT. Translated: CASSLSVADTQYF.

The V and J genes are TRBV6-1 and TRBJ1-6, with D possibly TRBD1 on 5 matching bases. The CDR3 is 13 amino acids. Germline V gives CDR1 MNHNS, CDR2 SASEGT. V lost 4 bases and J 7 bases, leaving 8 bases between the germline ends. The CDR3 region has the DNA TGTGCCAGCAGTGTAGACAGCAATTCACCCCTCCACTTT. As protein: CASSVDSNSPLHF.

The chain joins TRBV5-6 to TRBJ1-5; TRBD1 matches 8 bases. The ends lost 0 bases at V and 10 bases at J; junction bases unmatched: 9. CDR1 SGHDT and CDR2 YYEEEE come from the germline V gene. The length of the CDR3 is 15 residues. CDR3 DNA sequence: TGTGCCAGCAGCTTGGCTGGGACAGGAGAATTACCCCAGCATTTT. Its translation: CASSLAGTGELPQHF.

The genes are TRBV7-9 and TRBJ1-4, with D possibly matching TRBD1 (6 bases). Germline V gene lookup returns CDR1 SEHNR and CDR2 FQNEAQ (reference sequence). The CDR3 extends over 12 amino acids. V was pared by 9 bases and J by 7 bases, with 12 bases between. The CDR3, as DNA: TGTGCCAGTATGGGGGCAAGTGAAAAACTGTTTTTT. This gives the protein CASMGASEKLFF.

V gene TRBV4-2 combines with J gene TRBJ2-7, with 8 bases matching TRBD2. The CDR3 is 15 amino acids. Germline V CDR1 and CDR2: LGHNA, YNFKEQ. V was clipped by 0 bases and J by 4 bases; unmatched bases: 5. The CDR3 region is CASSQEPSGLYEQYF. As DNA, the CDR3 is TGTGCCAGCAGCCAAGAGCCTAGCGGGCTGTACGAGCAGTACTTC.

This chain links TRBV29-1 with TRBJ1-5; TRBD1 aligns across 8 bases. V lost 4 bases, J lost 5 bases, and 4 bases stayed unmatched. Germline V gene lookup returns CDR1 SQVTM and CDR2 ANQGSEA. The CDR3 consists of 13 residues. The CDR3 sequence: CSVGTGLYQPQHF. The CDR3 bases are TGCAGCGTTGGGACAGGGCTCTATCAGCCCCAGCATTTT.

The chain couples TRBV11-3 to TRBJ2-1; 9 positions agree with TRBD2. The V segment lost 1 base and the J segment 5 bases; nucleotides outside the gene matches: 3. CDR1 and CDR2 from the germline V gene are SGHNT and YENEEA. The CDR3 spans 15 residues. This CDR3 reads CASSLASGTNNEQFF. Written as DNA, the CDR3 is TGTGCCAGCAGCTTAGCTAGCGGGACCAACAATGAGCAGTTCTTC. Together with reference TRBV11-3 and TRBJ2-1, the CDR3 gives the full variable domain: EAGVVQSPRYKIIEKKQPVAFWCNPISGHNTLYWYLQNLGQGPELLIRYENEEAVDDSQLPKDRFSAERLKGVDSTLKIQPAELGDSAVYLCASSLASGTNNEQFFGPGTRLTVL.

The chain carries TRBV13 and TRBJ2-5; TRBD1 agrees at 9 bases. V gave up 4 bases and J gave up 3 bases; unmatched junction bases: 6. CDR3 size: 15 residues. Germline V gives CDR1 PRHDT, CDR2 FYEKMQ (reference sequence). DNA of the CDR3: TGTGCCAGCAGCTCCTGGACAGGGGTTAAAGAGACCCAGTACTTC. Translation: CASSSWTGVKETQYF. Together with reference TRBV13 and TRBJ2-5, the CDR3 gives the full variable domain: AAGVIQSPRHLIKEKRETATLKCYPIPRHDTVYWYQQGPGQDPQFLISFYEKMQSDKGSIPDRFSAQQFSDYHSELNMSSLELGDSALYFCASSSWTGVKETQYFGPGTRLLVL.

The chain links TRBV7-2 to TRBJ2-5; the D is unclear. The germline V gene encodes CDR1 SGHTA and CDR2 FQGNSA. V lost 4 bases to trimming and J lost 4 bases, with 10 bases between them. The CDR3 contains 13 residues. The CDR3 spells CASSSLLGETQYF. In DNA form, the CDR3 reads TGTGCCAGCAGCTCCCTGCTCGGAGAGACCCAGTACTTC.

The genes are TRBV6-4 and TRBJ2-3; 8 positions agree with TRBD2. The V and J ends lost 0 bases and 2 bases, in that order; junction bases with no gene match: 1. In germline, CDR1 is MRHNA, CDR2 SNTAGT. The CDR3 contains 15 residues. The DNA of the CDR3 is TGTGCCAGCAGTGACTCAGCGGGGGACACAGATACGCAGTATTTT. It codes for CASSDSAGDTDTQYF.

The J gene is TRBJ2-1, the V gene TRBV7-9, with D hard to call. This CDR3 comprises 10 residues. Trimming took off 3 bases at V and 10 bases at J, with 4 bases between the two ends. CDR1 and CDR2 from the germline V gene are SEHNR and FQNEAQ (reference sequence). CDR3: CASSFGEQFF. In DNA form, the CDR3 reads TGTGCCAGCAGCTTCGGGGAGCAGTTCTTC.